Below are 27 T cell receptor beta chains sequenced from a single sample in a study of T-cell memory formation after mild COVID-19. Via MiXCR, TCRdb re-called the 5' RACE reads, giving one row per CDR3 protein. The repertoire has around 450,000 distinct CDR3 sequences, 24% of them found once; the top ten carry around 8.7%. The sequencing input was PBMCs or a T cell subset sorted from them (not recorded which). These receptors were taken from an adult woman who had mild COVID-19 (a few samples of this study predate the infection). Cell type and time point are not known.

This chain uses TRBV7-3 with TRBJ1-2; D is ambiguous. V was shortened by 5 bases and J by 8 bases, with 15 bases between the two germline ends. CDR1 SGHTA and CDR2 FQGTGA come from the germline V gene. The CDR3 extends over 13 amino acids. For the CDR3, the DNA is TGTGCCAGCAGCGCATCGGGAGACCAGGGCTACACCTTC. It is translated as CASSASGDQGYTF.

This clonotype was seen a few times. This chain connects TRBV6-5 to TRBJ1-2; D possibly corresponds to TRBD1 (5 bases). The germline CDR1 and CDR2 sequences are MNHEY and SVGAGI. V was clipped by 0 bases and J by 3 bases, with 11 bases between them. CDR3 length: 15 amino acids. CDR3 region: CASSYSTAGYYGYTF. Here the CDR3 DNA reads TGTGCCAGCAGTTACTCGACAGCTGGGTACTATGGCTACACCTTC.

This clonotype was counted a few times. V and J are TRBV25-1 and TRBJ2-7; D is undetermined. This CDR3 contains 12 residues. Germline V gene sequence: CDR1 MGHDK, CDR2 SYGVNS. V lost 3 bases and J lost 2, with 5 bases in between. The DNA for the CDR3 is TGTGCCAGCAGTGACACAGCCTACGAGCAGTACTTC. It encodes CASSDTAYEQYF.

This clonotype was recorded a few times. This chain links TRBV5-1 with TRBJ2-7, with D maybe TRBD1 (5 bases). The ends were cut back, 0 bases at V and 3 bases at J, with 13 bases in the middle. Germline CDR1 SGHRS, CDR2 YFSETQ. CDR3 length: 15 residues. The chain's CDR3 is CASSLGDGAYYEQYF. For the CDR3, the DNA is TGCGCCAGCAGCTTGGGCGATGGGGCCTACTACGAGCAGTACTTC.

The chain employs TRBV20-1 and TRBJ2-3; D is perhaps TRBD2 (6 bases). The CDR3 is made up of 15 amino acids. The germline gives CDR1 DFQATT, CDR2 SNEGSKA (reference sequence). The ends were cut back, 5 bases at V and 0 bases at J, with 15 bases in the middle. The CDR3 here is CSAAFGGTSTDTQYF. For the CDR3, the DNA is TGCAGTGCTGCCTTCGGAGGGACGAGCACAGATACGCAGTATTTT.

This clonotype was detected a few times. This rearrangement joins TRBV10-3 to TRBJ2-4, with 10 bases identical to TRBD1. J lost 7 bases, V lost 5 bases, and 11 bases had no gene match. The CDR3 length is 16 residues. CDR1 and CDR2 from the germline V gene are ENHRY and SYGVKD. The CDR3 loop is CAISLAPKGQGNIQYF. The CDR3 DNA follows: TGTGCCATCAGTCTTGCTCCAAAGGGACAGGGGAACATTCAGTACTTC.

This clonotype was counted a few times. CDR3: CASRLTFTGELFF. CDR3 sequence (DNA): TGTGCCAGCAGGTTAACCTTCACCGGGGAGCTGTTTTTT. The V gene is TRBV12-3 or TRBV12-4, the J gene TRBJ2-2; D remains ambiguous. The V gene lost 6 bases and the J gene lost 4 bases, with 9 bases spanning the gap. The CDR3 spans 13 residues.

In its sample, this clonotype was seen a few times. The chain uses TRBV7-2 and TRBJ2-1; D is uncertain. The CDR3 extends over 12 amino acids. Trimming removed 6 bases at V and 2 bases at J, with 5 bases between. CDR1 is SGHTA and CDR2 is FQGNSA in the germline V gene. CDR3 residues: CASSWAYNEQFF. In DNA, the CDR3 is TGTGCCAGCAGTTGGGCCTACAATGAGCAGTTCTTC.

The rearrangement uses TRBV10-3 and TRBJ1-2, with D tentatively TRBD1 (5 bases). The germline V gene encodes CDR1 ENHRY and CDR2 SYGVKD. V lost 3 bases and J 3 bases, leaving 14 bases between the germline ends. The CDR3 is 15 residues long. The CDR3 DNA follows: TGTGCCATCAGTGATCCGGACATCTCCTACTATGGCTACACCTTC. Residues: CAISDPDISYYGYTF.

The chain employs TRBV10-3 and TRBJ2-3, with TRBD2 as a possible D gene (6 bases). CDR1 ENHRY and CDR2 SYGVKD come from the germline V gene. The CDR3 runs to 14 residues. Trimming took off 3 bases at V and 3 bases at J, with 10 bases between the two ends. CDR3 nucleotides: TGTGCCATCAGTGAAGGAGGGAGGACAGATACGCAGTATTTT. The encoded protein is CAISEGGRTDTQYF.

In regard to this clonotype: Since no conserved phenylalanine or tryptophan closes the CDR3, a read error is the likely cause. The DNA is left out, because the CDR3 cannot be placed on it with certainty; the CDR3 is given as TCRdb lists it. The V and J genes are TRBV29-1 and TRBJ2-3. Ends included, the CDR3 has 10 residues. Per the germline V gene, CDR1 is SQVTM and CDR2 is ANQGSEA. The CDR3 sequence is CSVVSFGVFL.

This clonotype has only a few counts. The chain couples TRBV7-8 to TRBJ1-2, with TRBD1 matching over 11 bases. J lost 6 bases, V lost 5 bases, and 11 bases had no gene match. The germline gives CDR1 SGHVS, CDR2 FQNEAQ. The length of the CDR3 is 16 residues. CDR3: CASSPWTGGIPNGYTF. CDR3 coding DNA: TGTGCCAGCAGCCCATGGACAGGGGGCATTCCCAATGGCTACACCTTC.

This clonotype occurred a few times. The V call is TRBV7-8, the J call TRBJ1-1; D might be TRBD1 (5 bases). Germline V gives CDR1 SGHVS, CDR2 FQNEAQ. CDR3 length equals 14 residues. With 5 bases removed from V and 2 bases from J, the gap between germline ends came to 12 bases. CDR3 in amino acids: CASSPGSYNTEAFF. The CDR3 coding sequence is TGTGCCAGCAGCCCAGGGTCCTATAACACTGAAGCTTTCTTT. Looking up the rest from reference TRBV7-8 and TRBJ1-1 gives the full variable domain: GAGVSQSPRYKVAKRGQDVALRCDPISGHVSLFWYQQALGQGPEFLTYFQNEAQLDKSGLPSDRFFAERPEGSVSTLKIQRTQQEDSAVYLCASSPGSYNTEAFFGQGTRLTVV.

This clonotype appeared a few times. The chain employs TRBV12-3 or TRBV12-4 and TRBJ2-2; TRBD2 matches at 7 bases. The CDR3 consists of 14 residues. With 5 bases clipped from V and 7 bases from J, the junction kept 7 bases outside the gene matches. CDR3 sequence: CASSISGDIGELFF. The CDR3 DNA is TGTGCCAGCAGTATAAGCGGGGATATCGGGGAGCTGTTTTTT.

On this clonotype itself: A junction end diverges from the germline sequence, so it may reflect a read error. The chain joins TRBV4-3 to TRBJ2-7; 7 nucleotides agree with TRBD2. Germline CDR1 LGHNA, CDR2 YSLEER. The CDR3 is 13 amino acids. The CDR3 protein is CASSTQAGREVDF. Here the CDR3 DNA reads TGCGCCAGCAGCACCCAGGCAGGGAGGGAAGTAGACTTC.

The V and J genes are TRBV5-1 and TRBJ1-5; a possible D gene is TRBD1 (6 bases). The CDR3 consists of 15 residues. The germline V and J ends were trimmed by 0 bases and 5 bases, with 12 bases remaining between them. Looked up from germline, CDR1 is SGHRS and CDR2 is YFSETQ. CDR3 bases: TGCGCCAGCAGCTTGGCGGGGGGGCAGTATCAGCCCCAGCATTTT. It is translated as CASSLAGGQYQPQHF.

On this clonotype itself: Here the CDR3 omits its conserved ending phenylalanine or tryptophan, so a read error is the likely source. The DNA of the CDR3 is TGTGCCAGCAGCTTAGTAAACTACTTAGATACGCAGTATTCT. Amino acid sequence: CASSLVNYLDTQYS. The gene calls are TRBV11-2 and TRBJ2-3; unclear D gene. CDR3 length equals 14 residues. V was clipped by 1 base and J by 5 bases, with 10 bases between them. The germline CDR1 and CDR2 sequences are SGHAT and FQNNGV.

The chain joins TRBV6-2 or TRBV6-3 to TRBJ1-1; a possible D gene is TRBD1 (5 bases). Trimming cost V 2 bases and J 7 bases, with 14 bases left between them. The length of the CDR3 is 14 residues. Per germline, CDR1 MNHEY and CDR2 SVGEGT. CDR3 DNA: TGTGCCAGCAGTTACCTCAGGGTTTTGGGTGAAGCTTTCTTT. Amino acids: CASSYLRVLGEAFF.

This clonotype was observed a handful of times. This rearrangement joins TRBV7-2 to TRBJ2-5, with 11 nucleotides matching TRBD2. After removal of 2 bases from V and 4 bases from J, the junction contained 6 bases not matched to a gene. The CDR3 totals 16 residues. The germline gives CDR1 SGHTA, CDR2 FQGNSA. In DNA form, the CDR3 reads TGTGCCAGCAGCTTATTAGCGGGAGGGTTGGGAGAGACCCAGTACTTC. It yields the protein CASSLLAGGLGETQYF.

There are a few counts of this clonotype. The chain carries TRBV20-1 and TRBJ2-3; TRBD2 matches at 10 bases. V was pared by 3 bases and J by 2 bases, with 5 bases of the junction left unmatched. The germline gives CDR1 DFQATT, CDR2 SNEGSKA (reference sequence). The CDR3 contains 15 residues. As DNA, the CDR3 is TGCAGTGCTAGTAGGGGGACTAGCGCCACAGATACGCAGTATTTT. It codes for CSASRGTSATDTQYF.

The chain uses TRBV12-3 or TRBV12-4 and TRBJ1-1; D uncertain. This CDR3 spans 11 amino acids. Trimming took off 2 bases at V and 9 bases at J, with 7 bases between the two ends. CDR3 protein: CASSLHRQAFF. The CDR3 coding sequence is TGTGCCAGCAGTTTACACAGACAAGCTTTCTTT.

The chain recombines TRBV12-3 or TRBV12-4 with TRBJ1-1, with D unresolved. The CDR3 sequence is 18 residues long. V lost 6 bases and J lost 2, with 25 bases in between. The CDR3 coding sequence is TGTGCCAGCAGCCCGCTAGGAATAAGGCCTTTTCATAACACTGAAGCTTTCTTT. This encodes CASSPLGIRPFHNTEAFF.

The chain has TRBV5-1 and TRBJ1-1; 8 bases line up with TRBD1. CDR1 and CDR2 from the germline V gene are SGHRS and YFSETQ. V shed 3 bases, J shed 3 bases, and the junction held 7 bases outside the gene matches. This CDR3 has 15 amino acids. The CDR3, as DNA: TGCGCCAGCAGCTCCGCTGACAGGGGACACACTGAAGCTTTCTTT. Residues: CASSSADRGHTEAFF.

The rearrangement joins TRBV3-1 to TRBJ2-3; a weak D match, TRBD2 (6 bases). The CDR3 runs 14 residues. V dropped 1 base and J dropped 5 bases, with 10 bases sitting between them. Germline values: CDR1 LGHDT, CDR2 YNNKEL (reference sequence). Here the CDR3 DNA reads TGTGCCAGCAGCCAAGGGGGGGATCAAGATACGCAGTATTTT. Translation gives CASSQGGDQDTQYF.

This clonotype was picked up many times. The J gene is TRBJ2-7, the V gene TRBV20-1, with 10 positions matching TRBD1. The germline CDR1 and CDR2 sequences are DFQATT and SNEGSKA (reference sequence). V shed 7 bases, J shed 0 bases, and the junction held 3 bases outside the gene matches. The length of the CDR3 is 13 residues. CDR3 sequence (DNA): TGCAGTGTTGGACAGGGGGTCTCCTACGAGCAGTACTTC. Its translation is CSVGQGVSYEQYF.

The chain is built from TRBV5-6 and TRBJ1-2, with unresolved D. This CDR3 is built from 15 residues. CDR1 and CDR2 from the germline V gene are SGHDT and YYEEEE. Trimming removed 2 bases from V and 1 base from J, with 12 bases in between. The chain's CDR3 is CASSFGIQRNYGYTF. The CDR3 coding sequence is TGTGCCAGCAGCTTTGGAATACAGCGTAACTATGGCTACACCTTC.

The V gene is TRBV7-9, the J gene TRBJ2-3; weak D call: TRBD1 (5 bases). The V and J ends lost 4 bases and 2 bases respectively, with 13 bases between them. Germline CDR1 is SEHNR and CDR2 is FQNEAQ (reference sequence). This CDR3 region has 15 residues. CDR3 in amino acids: CASSSPGFFTDTQYF. Written as DNA, the CDR3 is TGTGCCAGCAGCTCCCCAGGGTTCTTCACAGATACGCAGTATTTT.